This T cell receptor beta chain was sequenced during a study of T cell repertoires in cytomegalovirus infection. TCRdb reprocessed the reads with MiXCR, giving one entry per CDR3 protein. The data hold 200,000 or so distinct CDR3 sequences, with approximately 40% observed a single time. At least ten counts were recorded for this clonotype. Its antigen is not known. The clonotype comes from a human donor in good health (CMV status not recorded). Some clones in this sample may be carry-over from other donors' samples. Sample: CD8+ T cells from cultured PBMCs, taken from culture after CMV antigen stimulation.

CDR3 protein: CASSLRQGMYNEQFF. The CDR3 nucleotides are TGTGCCAGCAGCTTAAGACAGGGGATGTACAATGAGCAGTTCTTC. The rearrangement links TRBV7-3 to TRBJ2-1, with 8 bases that match TRBD1. The CDR3 is 15 residues long. Germline trimming cut 1 base from V and 4 bases from J; bases unmatched to any gene: 3. Germline V gene sequence: CDR1 SGHTA, CDR2 FQGTGA.